Presented here are 28 T cell receptor beta chains from one specimen sequenced in a study of blood T cell repertoires in COVID-19. Clones were sequenced by immunoSEQ multiplex PCR, and TCRdb holds only the in-frame ones, with some missing. Found here are fewer than 200,000 clones, approximately 79% of them singletons; the top ten hold 15% to 20%. Source material: PBMCs or T cells enriched from blood (not recorded which). The receptor set was obtained from a woman in her 70s in a cohort exposed to, infected with or recovered from COVID-19 (not recorded which).

The chain couples TRBV5-1 to TRBJ1-2, with a weak D call TRBD1 (6 bases). The CDR3 length is 12 residues. The V gene lost 7 bases and the J gene lost 6 bases, with 13 bases spanning the gap. Germline CDR1 and CDR2: SGHRS and YFSETQ. The CDR3 protein is CASGAQGDGYTF. In nucleotides, the CDR3 is TGCGCCAGCGGGGCACAGGGCGATGGCTACACCTTC.

The chain is built from TRBV27 and TRBJ1-3; 8 bases fit TRBD1. Germline trimming cut 5 bases from V and 0 bases from J; bases unmatched to any gene: 15. The CDR3 sequence is 19 residues long. The germline V gene has CDR1 MNHEY and CDR2 SMNVEV (reference sequence). CDR3 amino acids: CASSQTGGSPSSSGNTIYF. CDR3 sequence (DNA): TGTGCCAGCAGTCAAACAGGGGGATCACCTAGCTCCTCTGGAAACACCATATATTTT.

At least ten counts were recorded for this clone. The rearrangement joins TRBV27 to TRBJ2-6; the match to TRBD1 covers 11 bases. The CDR3 length is 17 residues. The V and J ends lost 4 bases and 1 base, in that order; junction bases with no gene match: 3. Germline V gene lookup returns CDR1 MNHEY and CDR2 SMNVEV (reference sequence). CDR3 in DNA: TGTGCCAGCAGTTCTGGACAGGGGGCGTCTGGGGCCAACGTCCTGACTTTC. It translates to CASSSGQGASGANVLTF.

The rearrangement joins TRBV30 to TRBJ2-7; tentative D call: TRBD2 (7 bases). V was pared by 0 bases and J by 0 bases, with 12 bases between. The CDR3 length is 15 residues. Germline V lookup: CDR1 GTSNPN, CDR2 SVGIG (reference sequence). The CDR3 nucleotides read TGTGCCTGGAGTGTAGGGGGAGGGGGCTCCTACGAGCAGTACTTC. Its translation is CAWSVGGGGSYEQYF.

The J gene is TRBJ2-5, the V gene TRBV19, with TRBD2 matching 10 bases. The CDR3 is 14 amino acids. From germline, CDR1 is LNHDA and CDR2 SQIVND (reference sequence). V was clipped by 4 bases and J by 6 bases; unmatched bases: 5. The CDR3 region is CASSTSGSIKTQYF. CDR3 nucleotides: TGTGCCAGTAGTACTAGCGGGAGTATAAAGACCCAGTACTTC.

This rearrangement joins TRBV10-2 to TRBJ2-7; 10 positions agree with TRBD1. V lost 8 bases, J lost 6 bases, and 7 bases stayed unmatched. There are 13 residues in the CDR3. Germline V lookup: CDR1 WSHSY, CDR2 SAAADI. CDR3 residues: CASGKGQGIEQYF. Here the CDR3 DNA reads TGCGCCAGCGGGAAGGGACAGGGGATCGAGCAGTACTTC.

The chain employs TRBV28 and TRBJ1-1; D perhaps matches TRBD1 (6 bases). CDR3 length: 14 amino acids. Germline CDR1 MDHEN, CDR2 SYDVKM. Trimming removed 5 bases at V and 6 bases at J, with 16 bases between. This CDR3 is CASSIPLTGSEAFF. The DNA of the CDR3 is TGTGCCAGCAGTATACCCCTGACAGGCTCTGAAGCTTTCTTT. The full variable domain, its missing parts supplied by reference TRBV28 and TRBJ1-1, is DVKVTQSSRYLVKRTGEKVFLECVQDMDHENMFWYRQDPGLGLRLIYFSYDVKMKEKGDIPEGYSVSREKKERFSLILESASTNQTSMYLCASSIPLTGSEAFFGQGTRLTVV.

The DNA for the CDR3 is TGCGCCAGCAGCTTGAACCTTAGGGGGGAGACCCAGTACTTC. Its protein is CASSLNLRGETQYF. The V gene is TRBV5-1, the J gene TRBJ2-5; tentative D call: TRBD1 (6 bases). V was shortened by 1 base and J by 5 bases, with 12 bases between the two germline ends. CDR3 length equals 14 residues. Germline assignment: CDR1 SGHRS and CDR2 YFSETQ.

This chain connects TRBV7-9 to TRBJ2-2; 7 bases align to TRBD2. Germline CDR1 and CDR2: SEHNR and FQNEAQ (reference sequence). V lost 1 base, J lost 0 bases, and 8 bases stayed unmatched. The CDR3 has 18 amino acids. This chain's CDR3 is CASSLGLAEASNTGELFF. DNA for the CDR3: TGTGCCAGCAGCTTAGGACTAGCTGAAGCCTCGAACACCGGGGAGCTGTTTTTT.

The V gene is TRBV7-2, the J gene TRBJ2-5; 11 bases fit TRBD1. The CDR3 spans 17 residues. V was pared by 5 bases and J by 5 bases, with 13 bases of the junction left unmatched. Germline V gene lookup returns CDR1 SGHTA and CDR2 FQGNSA. The CDR3 spells CASSLTGGTGGWETQYF. The CDR3 DNA reads as TGTGCCAGCAGCCTCACCGGTGGGACAGGGGGTTGGGAGACCCAGTACTTC.

This sequence joins TRBV28 and TRBJ1-2; TRBD1 agrees at 10 bases. With V trimmed by 9 bases and J by 3 bases, 7 bases remained unmatched. The length of the CDR3 is 14 residues. The germline CDR1 and CDR2 sequences are MDHEN and SYDVKM. The CDR3 bases are TGTGCCAGTATTTCGGGACAGGGGCACTATGGCTACACCTTC. Its protein product is CASISGQGHYGYTF.

The CDR3 region is CASSKPPGQGHGGNTIYF. CDR3 coding DNA: TGTGCCAGCAGCAAGCCCCCGGGACAGGGTCATGGAGGAAACACCATATATTTT. The V gene is TRBV5-5, the J gene TRBJ1-3, with 9 bases fitting TRBD1. With 4 bases clipped from V and 4 bases from J, the junction kept 15 bases outside the gene matches. The germline V gene has CDR1 SGHKS and CDR2 YYEKEE (reference sequence). The CDR3 spans 18 residues.

V usage is TRBV9 and J usage is TRBJ2-7; perhaps TRBD2 as D (6 bases). V shed 3 bases and J shed 0 bases, with 13 bases lying between them. The CDR3 runs to 15 residues. CDR1 is SGDLS, CDR2 YYNGEE, per germline. The CDR3 loop is CASSEGTSSSYEQYF. For the CDR3, the DNA is TGTGCCAGCAGCGAGGGGACTTCCAGCTCCTACGAGCAGTACTTC.

This clone was detected only a few times. The chain employs TRBV5-4 and TRBJ2-1, with a possible D match to TRBD2 (6 bases). The CDR3 covers 15 residues. Germline CDR1 and CDR2: SGHNT and YYREEE (reference sequence). V shed 3 bases and J shed 3 bases, with 13 bases lying between them. CDR3 coding DNA: TGTGCCAGCAGCTCCTCCGGACTAAACTACAATGAGCAGTTCTTC. It translates to CASSSSGLNYNEQFF. Variable domain in full (rest from reference TRBV5-4 and TRBJ2-1): ETGVTQSPTHLIKTRGQQVTLRCSSQSGHNTVSWYQQALGQGPQFIFQYYREEENGRGNFPPRFSGLQFPNYSSELNVNALELDDSALYLCASSSSGLNYNEQFFGPGTRLTVL.

The rearrangement links TRBV3-1 (or the pseudogene TRBV3-2) to TRBJ1-2; D unclear. The CDR3 totals 14 residues. The V gene's germline CDR1 is LGHDT and CDR2 YNNKEL (reference sequence). Trimming stripped 4 bases from V and 1 base from J, with 10 bases between. The CDR3 DNA reads TGTGCCAGCAGCCCCGAACAAAATAACTATGGCTACACCTTC. It is translated as CASSPEQNNYGYTF.

This chain links TRBV27 with TRBJ1-6; tentative D call: TRBD1 (5 bases). Germline CDR1 is MNHEY and CDR2 is SMNVEV (reference sequence). This CDR3 has 18 amino acids. Trimming removed 3 bases at V and 0 bases at J, with 15 bases between. This CDR3 is CASSFVAGRASYNSPLHF. In DNA form, the CDR3 reads TGTGCCAGCAGTTTCGTCGCGGGACGGGCCTCCTATAATTCACCCCTCCACTTT.

The gene calls are TRBV19 and TRBJ1-3, with TRBD1 matching over 7 bases. The CDR3 contains 14 residues. The germline gives CDR1 LNHDA, CDR2 SQIVND (reference sequence). The V and J ends lost 4 bases and 2 bases, in that order; junction bases with no gene match: 2. The chain's CDR3 is CASSRGTAGNTIYF. DNA of the CDR3: TGTGCCAGTAGTAGAGGGACAGCTGGAAACACCATATATTTT.

This clone appeared once. The V call is TRBV18, the J call TRBJ1-5, with 7 nucleotides matching TRBD1. Germline-derived CDR1 and CDR2 are KGHSH and LQKENI. CDR3 length: 15 residues. The J segment lost 6 bases and the V segment lost 3 bases, leaving 8 bases of the junction unmatched. Written as DNA, the CDR3 is TGTGCCAGCTCACCCAACAGGGGTGAGAGTCAGCCCCAGCATTTT. This sequence encodes CASSPNRGESQPQHF.

This clone was counted only a few times. The chain is built from TRBV3-1 (or the pseudogene TRBV3-2) and TRBJ2-2, with unresolved D. The CDR3 length is 14 residues. Trimming cost V 1 base and J 1 base, with 4 bases left between them. CDR1 LGHDT and CDR2 YNNKEL come from the germline V gene (reference sequence). The CDR3 loop reads CASSQGGNTGELFF. CDR3 sequence (DNA): TGTGCCAGCAGCCAAGGCGGGAACACCGGGGAGCTGTTTTTT.

This clone occurred once. The J gene is TRBJ1-2, the V gene TRBV2; perhaps TRBD1 as D (5 bases). V lost 3 bases, J lost 2 bases, and 10 bases lay in between. Germline CDR1 is SNHLY and CDR2 is FYNNEI. This CDR3 is 14 amino acids long. The chain's CDR3 is CASSERDGNYGYTF. The CDR3 DNA is TGTGCCAGCAGTGAGCGGGACGGAAACTATGGCTACACCTTC.

The J gene is TRBJ1-2, the V gene TRBV19, with D possibly being TRBD1 (6 bases). The CDR3 is 15 residues long. Germline V gene lookup returns CDR1 LNHDA and CDR2 SQIVND (reference sequence). V shed 0 bases and J shed 8 bases, with 16 bases lying between them. The CDR3: CASSIDKNRVDGYTF. For the CDR3, the DNA is TGTGCCAGTAGTATAGACAAAAACAGGGTCGACGGCTACACCTTC.

This chain links TRBV28 with TRBJ2-7, with 7 bases identical to TRBD2. The junction had 14 bases not matched to a gene; V was cut back by 4 bases and J by 5 bases. CDR1 MDHEN and CDR2 SYDVKM come from the germline V gene. This CDR3 spans 16 amino acids. DNA for the CDR3: TGTGCCAGCAGTTCAGCGGGACCGGACCAGGGAAACGAGCAGTACTTC. Translated: CASSSAGPDQGNEQYF.

The chain has TRBV10-3 and TRBJ2-1; 8 nucleotides match TRBD2. This CDR3 region has 14 residues. Looked up from germline, CDR1 is ENHRY and CDR2 is SYGVKD. This CDR3 is CATREGGPYNEQFF. The CDR3 DNA follows: TGTGCTACTCGGGAGGGAGGGCCTTACAATGAGCAGTTCTTC.

The V call is TRBV7-8, the J call TRBJ2-6; 9 positions match TRBD1. The CDR3 sequence is 16 residues long. J was trimmed by 2 bases and V by 5 bases; bases with no gene match: 4. Germline V lookup: CDR1 SGHVS, CDR2 FQNEAQ. The CDR3 nucleotides read TGTGCCAGCAGCGCCACAGGGGGCGCTGGGGCCAACGTCCTGACTTTC. Protein: CASSATGGAGANVLTF.

The CDR3 coding sequence is TGTGCCAGCAGCTTAGGGGGACAGTGGTCGAACCCAGATACGCAGTATTTT. Encoded protein: CASSLGGQWSNPDTQYF. The gene calls are TRBV7-9 and TRBJ2-3, with TRBD1 identical over 7 bases. V shed 1 base and J 4 bases; nucleotides not matched to a gene: 11. CDR1 SEHNR and CDR2 FQNEAQ come from the germline V gene (reference sequence). The CDR3 covers 17 residues.

CDR3: CASSQNFRYDGYEQYF. The CDR3 DNA follows: TGCGCCAGCAGCCAGAACTTCCGCTACGATGGTTACGAGCAGTACTTC. The rearrangement uses TRBV4-3 and TRBJ2-7; the D is unclear. V lost 3 bases and J lost 4, with 19 bases in between. The length of the CDR3 is 16 residues. Per the germline V gene, CDR1 is LGHNA and CDR2 is YSLEER.

This clone has more than one count but fewer than ten. The J gene is TRBJ1-1, the V gene TRBV18; TRBD1 might be the D (6 bases). This CDR3 region has 13 residues. Germline V CDR1 and CDR2: KGHSH, LQKENI. V lost 9 bases and J lost 1, with 12 bases in between. CDR3 sequence: CASRSGENTEAFF. CDR3 DNA sequence: TGTGCCAGTCGTTCAGGGGAGAACACTGAAGCTTTCTTT.

This chain joins TRBV5-1 and TRBJ2-5, with 11 bases identical to TRBD2. Germline V gene lookup returns CDR1 SGHRS and CDR2 YFSETQ. The CDR3 spans 15 residues. J was trimmed by 7 bases and V by 1 base; bases with no gene match: 6. CDR3 sequence reads: CASSLRGTSGRTQYF. CDR3 nucleotides: TGCGCCAGCAGCTTGCGTGGGACTAGCGGACGGACCCAGTACTTC. Combining the CDR3 with reference TRBV5-1 and TRBJ2-5 gives the whole variable domain KAGVTQTPRYLIKTRGQQVTLSCSPISGHRSVSWYQQTPGQGLQFLFEYFSETQRNKGNFPGRFSGRQFSNSRSEMNVSTLELGDSALYLCASSLRGTSGRTQYFGPGTRLLVL.